These 30 T cell receptor beta chains share one sample of origin, sequenced in a study of CD8 T cells in ankylosing spondylitis. A single record per CDR3 protein comes from TCRdb applying MiXCR to the 5' RACE reads. The data contain about 360,000 distinct CDR3 sequences, 20% to 25% of them singletons. Specimen: blood, either unsorted or a sorted T cell fraction (not recorded which). These receptor sequences come from a male donor with ankylosing spondylitis or in good health (not recorded which).

This clonotype has a handful of counts. The chain is built from TRBV7-2 and TRBJ2-7, with D hard to call. With 5 bases removed from V and 9 bases from J, the gap between germline ends came to 17 bases. CDR3 length: 13 residues. From germline, CDR1 is SGHTA and CDR2 FQGNSA. This CDR3 reads CASSPPNSPGQYF. In DNA form, the CDR3 reads TGTGCCAGCAGCCCCCCTAATTCGCCGGGGCAGTACTTC.

This clonotype was seen more than once but under ten times. The gene calls are TRBV29-1 and TRBJ2-2; D is possibly TRBD2 (6 bases). Looked up from germline, CDR1 is SQVTM and CDR2 is ANQGSEA. Trimming removed 7 bases from V and 1 base from J, with 10 bases in between. The CDR3 totals 13 residues. CDR3 loop: CSARGGNTGELFF. In DNA, the CDR3 is TGCAGCGCAAGGGGAGGGAACACCGGGGAGCTGTTTTTT.

With respect to this clonotype: Germline and junction disagree at one end, which may indicate a read error. The V gene is TRBV12-3 or TRBV12-4, the J gene TRBJ1-5; a possible D gene is TRBD1 (5 bases). This CDR3 contains 13 residues. CDR3 protein: CASSGGQDQLQHF. The DNA of the CDR3 is TGTGCCAGCTCCGGGGGTCAGGATCAGCTCCAGCATTTT.

This clonotype turned up a few times. The chain combines TRBV29-1 with TRBJ2-2; TRBD1 matches 7 bases. The junction had 1 base not matched to a gene; V was cut back by 4 bases and J by 5 bases. The CDR3 spans 12 residues. Germline-derived CDR1 and CDR2 are SQVTM and ANQGSEA. The CDR3 DNA follows: TGCAGCGTTGCACAGGGGACCGGGGAGCTGTTTTTT. Amino acids: CSVAQGTGELFF.

This clonotype was seen a handful of times. The V call is TRBV27, the J call TRBJ2-7; D is uncertain. This CDR3 is built from 14 residues. V lost 2 bases and J lost 4, with 12 bases in between. Germline loops: CDR1 MNHEY, CDR2 SMNVEV (reference sequence). The CDR3 coding sequence is TGTGCCAGCAGTTTAGCCGGGTCCAAATACGAGCAGTACTTC. This translates into CASSLAGSKYEQYF.

This clonotype has only a few counts. The chain recombines TRBV27 with TRBJ2-1; TRBD2 aligns across 10 bases. The junction had 11 bases not matched to a gene; V was cut back by 3 bases and J by 3 bases. The germline CDR1 and CDR2 sequences are MNHEY and SMNVEV (reference sequence). This CDR3 spans 18 amino acids. The chain's CDR3 is CASSLSSGGGFRYNEQFF. DNA of the CDR3: TGTGCCAGCAGTTTGTCTAGCGGGGGAGGGTTCCGCTACAATGAGCAGTTCTTC.

This clonotype occurred a few times. This chain links TRBV7-8 with TRBJ2-7; no clear D gene. Germline V gives CDR1 SGHVS, CDR2 FQNEAQ. This CDR3 has 14 amino acids. V was shortened by 1 base and J by 5 bases, with 12 bases between the two germline ends. CDR3 DNA: TGTGCCAGCAGCTTAGAAGCCGGTTCCCACGAGCAGTACTTC. Its translation: CASSLEAGSHEQYF.

This clonotype was observed a handful of times. The chain links TRBV12-3 or TRBV12-4 to TRBJ2-5; tentatively, D is TRBD2 (5 bases). The germline V and J ends were trimmed by 2 bases and 4 bases, with 14 bases remaining between them. The CDR3 is 15 amino acids. The CDR3 bases are TGTGCCAGCAGTTTACGCGGGCAGACCATAGAGACCCAGTACTTC. Translating it yields CASSLRGQTIETQYF.

The chain is built from TRBV29-1 and TRBJ2-5; the D gene is possibly TRBD2 (6 bases). Trimming took off 8 bases at V and 5 bases at J, with 12 bases between the two ends. The CDR3 sequence is 11 residues long. CDR1 is SQVTM, CDR2 ANQGSEA, per germline. This chain's CDR3 is CSSGGGETQYF. DNA for the CDR3: TGCAGCTCCGGGGGTGGGGAGACCCAGTACTTC. Combining the CDR3 with reference TRBV29-1 and TRBJ2-5 gives the whole variable domain SAVISQKPSRDICQRGTSLTIQCQVDSQVTMMFWYRQQPGQSLTLIATANQGSEATYESGFVIDKFPISRPNLTFSTLTVSNMSPEDSSIYLCSSGGGETQYFGPGTRLLVL.

This clonotype was observed a single time. J is TRBJ2-3 and V is TRBV7-8, with D unresolved. The V end lost 3 bases, the J end lost 3 bases, and 7 bases lay between the germline ends. CDR3 length equals 13 residues. CDR1 is SGHVS, CDR2 FQNEAQ, per germline. The CDR3 region is CASSLIKTDTQYF. DNA for the CDR3: TGTGCCAGCAGCTTGATCAAAACAGATACGCAGTATTTT.

This clonotype was seen only a few times. The chain has TRBV29-1 and TRBJ2-4; no clear D gene. Germline assignment: CDR1 SQVTM and CDR2 ANQGSEA. V was pared by 0 bases and J by 5 bases, with 11 bases between. This CDR3 spans 14 amino acids. CDR3 coding DNA: TGCAGCGTTGAAGACCCCGTCCGGGAAAACATTCAGTACTTC. The encoded protein is CSVEDPVRENIQYF. The whole variable domain, filled in from reference TRBV29-1 and TRBJ2-4, reads SAVISQKPSRDICQRGTSLTIQCQVDSQVTMMFWYRQQPGQSLTLIATANQGSEATYESGFVIDKFPISRPNLTFSTLTVSNMSPEDSSIYLCSVEDPVRENIQYFGAGTRLSVL.

This clonotype was seen a handful of times. The V gene is TRBV15, the J gene TRBJ2-3; a weak D match, TRBD1 (5 bases). Germline V gives CDR1 LNHNV, CDR2 YYDKDF (reference sequence). Trimming shortened V by 3 bases and J by 6 bases, and 16 bases separated the two germline ends. This CDR3 spans 15 amino acids. Here the CDR3 DNA reads TGTGCCACCAGCAGCCTCCTGGTCAGGGTCGATACGCAGTATTTT. This sequence encodes CATSSLLVRVDTQYF.

The J gene is TRBJ2-2, the V gene TRBV10-3, with D tentatively TRBD1 (6 bases). Germline loops: CDR1 ENHRY, CDR2 SYGVKD. The CDR3 has 14 residues. V lost 6 bases to trimming and J lost 2 bases, with 10 bases between them. The CDR3 sequence is CAIRGGSNTGELFF. In DNA form, the CDR3 reads TGTGCCATCAGAGGGGGATCTAACACCGGGGAGCTGTTTTTT.

J is TRBJ2-2 and V is TRBV27; 9 bases fit TRBD1. In germline, CDR1 is MNHEY, CDR2 SMNVEV (reference sequence). After removal of 7 bases from V and 2 bases from J, the junction contained 5 bases not matched to a gene. The CDR3 extends over 15 amino acids. In DNA form, the CDR3 reads TGTGCCAGCATTACGGGACAGGGTAACACCGGGGAGCTGTTTTTT. Translation gives CASITGQGNTGELFF.

This clonotype was picked up a small number of times. This sequence joins TRBV20-1 and TRBJ2-3; 9 bases are shared with TRBD2. J lost 2 bases, V lost 6 bases, and 12 bases had no gene match. CDR1 is DFQATT and CDR2 is SNEGSKA in the germline V gene (reference sequence). This CDR3 has 16 residues. CDR3 DNA: TGCAGTGCCCGCCCGGGGGCGGGGGGGTTCACAGATACGCAGTATTTT. It specifies CSARPGAGGFTDTQYF.

This rearrangement joins TRBV20-1 to TRBJ2-7, with D unresolved. Germline lookup yields CDR1 DFQATT and CDR2 SNEGSKA (reference sequence). The V end lost 1 base, the J end lost 5 bases, and 15 bases lay between the germline ends. The CDR3 is 14 amino acids. The CDR3 DNA follows: TGCAGTGCTAGAGTAGTGGGTTTTTATCACGAGCAGTACTTC. Amino acids: CSARVVGFYHEQYF.

This clonotype was observed a few times. The V call is TRBV29-1, the J call TRBJ2-2, with TRBD2 matching 7 bases. CDR3 length: 14 residues. Trimming took 4 bases from V and 2 from J; bases not matched to a gene: 4. CDR1 is SQVTM, CDR2 ANQGSEA, per germline. The CDR3 DNA reads TGCAGCGTTGCAGCGGGGACTAACACCGGGGAGCTGTTTTTT. Protein sequence: CSVAAGTNTGELFF.

V is TRBV29-1 and J is TRBJ2-3; D ambiguous. Germline lookup yields CDR1 SQVTM and CDR2 ANQGSEA. The CDR3 is 14 amino acids. V lost 4 bases and J lost 2, with 13 bases in between. CDR3 sequence reads: CSVVGLQFTDTQYF. In DNA, the CDR3 is TGCAGCGTTGTGGGATTGCAATTCACAGATACGCAGTATTTT.

The chain joins TRBV11-2 to TRBJ2-3; 9 positions agree with TRBD2. V was pared by 11 bases and J by 3 bases, with 9 bases of the junction left unmatched. CDR3 length: 14 amino acids. From germline, CDR1 is SGHAT and CDR2 FQNNGV. CDR3 region: CACGIAGVTDTQYF. CDR3 nucleotides: TGTGCCTGCGGAATAGCGGGGGTAACAGATACGCAGTATTTT.

This clonotype was detected only a few times. The genes are TRBV11-2 and TRBJ2-7; D is uncertain. Trimming stripped 5 bases from V and 2 bases from J, with 16 bases between. The CDR3 is made up of 15 amino acids. Per the germline V gene, CDR1 is SGHAT and CDR2 is FQNNGV. The CDR3 DNA sequence: TGTGCCAGCAGCCCACCCCTCCTAAGTGCCTACGAGCAGTACTTC. The encoded protein is CASSPPLLSAYEQYF.

The chain employs TRBV27 and TRBJ2-2, with TRBD1 identical over 8 bases. The V segment lost 8 bases and the J segment 0 bases; nucleotides outside the gene matches: 5. The CDR3 sequence is 15 residues long. Germline CDR1 is MNHEY and CDR2 is SMNVEV (reference sequence). CDR3 nucleotide sequence: TGTGCCAGCGGGAGGACAGGGACGAACACCGGGGAGCTGTTTTTT. The encoded protein is CASGRTGTNTGELFF.

Only a few counts were recorded for this clonotype. V usage is TRBV4-1 and J usage is TRBJ1-5; 7 nucleotides match TRBD1. With 1 base clipped from V and 0 bases from J, the junction kept 9 bases outside the gene matches. Germline V lookup: CDR1 MGHRA, CDR2 YSYEKL. The CDR3 consists of 18 residues. In DNA form, the CDR3 reads TGCGCCAGCAGCCAAGGGATAGGGACAGTGAATAGCAATCAGCCCCAGCATTTT. As protein: CASSQGIGTVNSNQPQHF.

In its sample, this clonotype was seen a few times. The chain employs TRBV27 and TRBJ2-7, with a weak D call TRBD2 (7 bases). Germline CDR1 is MNHEY and CDR2 is SMNVEV (reference sequence). The germline V and J ends were trimmed by 6 bases and 2 bases, with 20 bases remaining between them. CDR3 length: 16 residues. The CDR3 loop is CASSSLGGAATYEQYF. The CDR3 DNA is TGTGCCAGCAGCTCGCTTGGGGGGGCAGCGACCTACGAGCAGTACTTC.

The chain recombines TRBV12-3 or TRBV12-4 with TRBJ2-3; possibly TRBD2 for D (6 bases). The CDR3 is made up of 16 amino acids. The V end was cut by 6 bases, the J end by 0 bases, with 16 bases between. The CDR3 coding sequence is TGTGCCAGCAGCCGGGGGACTTCCCCCAGCACAGATACGCAGTATTTT. Translated: CASSRGTSPSTDTQYF.

There are many counts of this clonotype. The chain recombines TRBV12-3 or TRBV12-4 with TRBJ2-5; D remains unclear. V dropped 4 bases and J dropped 2 bases, with 8 bases sitting between them. The CDR3 covers 13 residues. The CDR3 nucleotides are TGTGCCAGCAGTTCACAACCTCAAGAGACCCAGTACTTC. Its translation is CASSSQPQETQYF.

The sample holds a few counts of this clonotype. V is TRBV28 and J is TRBJ2-7; D remains ambiguous. From germline, CDR1 is MDHEN and CDR2 SYDVKM. The CDR3 length is 14 residues. V lost 6 bases, J lost 0 bases, and 12 bases lay in between. The chain's CDR3 is CASRVLRSSYEQYF. The CDR3, as DNA: TGTGCCAGCAGGGTGCTACGCAGCTCCTACGAGCAGTACTTC.

V and J are TRBV3-1 and TRBJ2-7, with 9 bases matching TRBD1. The CDR3 length is 15 residues. The ends lost 1 base at V and 4 bases at J; junction bases unmatched: 5. Germline assignment: CDR1 LGHDT and CDR2 YNNKEL (reference sequence). As DNA, the CDR3 is TGTGCCAGCAGCCAAGTCGGGACAGGGCGTTACGAGCAGTACTTC. This gives the protein CASSQVGTGRYEQYF.

The chain carries TRBV12-3 or TRBV12-4 and TRBJ2-1; weak D call: TRBD1 (5 bases). The length of the CDR3 is 14 residues. Between the trimmed V and J ends, which lost 1 base and 2 bases, there was a span of 6 bases. In DNA form, the CDR3 reads TGTGCCAGCAGTTTAGTGACAGCCTACAATGAGCAGTTCTTC. This encodes CASSLVTAYNEQFF.

This chain links TRBV20-1 with TRBJ2-3; D gene ambiguous. This CDR3 comprises 15 residues. V lost 1 base, J lost 2 bases, and 13 bases lay in between. The germline V gene encodes CDR1 DFQATT and CDR2 SNEGSKA (reference sequence). The chain's CDR3 is CSARVLFSLTDTQYF. The CDR3 DNA follows: TGCAGTGCTAGAGTTCTATTTAGCCTCACAGATACGCAGTATTTT.

The genes are TRBV7-3 and TRBJ2-1; 10 bases agree with TRBD1. Trimming at V came to 4 bases and at J to 4 bases, leaving 7 bases not matched to a gene. The CDR3 extends over 16 amino acids. Germline-derived CDR1 and CDR2 are SGHTA and FQGTGA. CDR3 bases: TGTGCCAGCAGCTCCCCCGGGACAGGGGCATACAATGAGCAGTTCTTC. This sequence encodes CASSSPGTGAYNEQFF.